This TCR beta chain was recovered during a study of T cells in women clearing cervical HPV infection. Overall study context: Case blood was drawn a median approximately 160 days after lesion detection.

Points on this clone: The target antigen is unknown. Read data end 3 residues before the CDR3 end; the end is taken from the germline J gene.

The V segment lost 2 bases and the J segment 7 bases; nucleotides outside the gene matches: 5. The CDR3 loop spans 15 amino acids. Germline V CDR1 and CDR2: LNHNV, YYDKDF (reference sequence). Using immunoSEQ multiplex PCR, the repertoire was profiled, and TCRdb retains in-frame clones only, with some absent. In total, the table holds 21,000 or so clones. Findings of the study overall: TRBV6-7 abundance was lower in cases than controls (around 0.1% versus 0.15%). Effector/memory and HPV-specific T cells were not isolated, and association timing is unknown. Each sample's T-cell count was unknown, possibly confounding richness.

The sample was blood buffy coat. The chain links TRBV15 to TRBJ1-4; 9 bases align to TRBD1. The source of this sequence is a woman aged 18 to 75 with a cervical HPV16 infection that either progressed to CIN3+ or cleared (not recorded which). The chain's CDR3 is CATSRTQGAVEKLFF. The covered CDR3 bases are TGTGCCACCAGCAGAACACAGGGGGCTGTTGAAAAA.